The clone carrying this T cell receptor beta chain showed up many times. Its target is not known. RNA transcripts yielded amplified TCR beta CDR3 regions. Scientists carried out first-round RT-PCR using HTBI primers and then a second-round multiplex PCR. One entry per CDR3 protein, called by TCRdb with MiXCR from the multiplex PCR reads. In the table there are 500,000 to 600,000 distinct CDR3 sequences, roughly 40% of which are singletons. Hyperthyroidism cases were recent diagnoses of under 2 months' duration in people aged 18 to 65. Deletions cut 0 bases from V and 5 bases from J, with 11 bases between. The germline gives CDR1 SGHRS, CDR2 YFSETQ. This CDR3 region has 14 residues. These data belong to a study of Graves' ophthalmopathy and Graves' hyperthyroidism. Notes on the study in general: Ophthalmopathy cases were distinguished from stable hyperthyroidism by a 13-signature model, reaching 87.88% sensitivity and about 81% specificity. Blood samples also showed most expanded thyroid clonotypes exceeding 0.001 frequency.

What was sequenced was peripheral blood or thyroid tissue (not recorded which). This receptor was obtained from an adult man with Graves' hyperthyroidism. The chain employs TRBV5-1 and TRBJ1-2; tentatively, D is TRBD1 (5 bases). The CDR3 nucleotides read TGCGCCAGCAGCTTGGTCGTCGCAGGGTATGGCTACACCTTC. It codes for CASSLVVAGYGYTF.